The 19 T cell receptor beta chains in this list originate from one sample, sequenced in a study of cytomegalovirus exposure and HLA in healthy donors. Assay used: immunoSEQ multiplex PCR; TCRdb lists only in-frame clones, some missing. Here the sample spans under 250,000 clones, roughly 84% being singletons. Source material: PBMCs. These receptor sequences come from a man between 18 and 29 years old in good health and CMV-seropositive.

This clone was recorded a few times. The J gene is TRBJ2-7, the V gene TRBV6-5, with D uncertain. Trimming shortened V by 2 bases and J by 1 base, and 15 bases separated the two germline ends. The CDR3 contains 16 residues. Germline lookup yields CDR1 MNHEY and CDR2 SVGAGI. The CDR3 DNA reads as TGTGCCAGCAGTTACGCAAGCCTAAAACAATCCTACGAGCAGTACTTC. Translation: CASSYASLKQSYEQYF.

The chain recombines TRBV29-1 with TRBJ2-1; D is undetermined. Trimming took off 2 bases at V and 4 bases at J, with 15 bases between the two ends. Looked up from germline, CDR1 is SQVTM and CDR2 is ANQGSEA. The CDR3 runs to 15 residues. CDR3 sequence reads: CSVEITWDGYNEQFF. Here the CDR3 DNA reads TGCAGCGTTGAAATCACGTGGGATGGGTACAATGAGCAGTTCTTC.

V gene TRBV19 combines with J gene TRBJ1-2; tentative D call: TRBD1 (5 bases). V lost 4 bases and J lost 0, with 9 bases in between. Germline V gene data show CDR1 as LNHDA and CDR2 as SQIVND (reference sequence). CDR3 length: 14 amino acids. The CDR3 here is CASSSRTTNYGYTF. The CDR3 DNA reads TGTGCCAGTAGTAGCAGGACAACTAACTATGGCTACACCTTC.

The J gene is TRBJ1-1, the V gene TRBV6-5, with a weak D call TRBD1 (5 bases). V was trimmed by 6 bases and J by 3 bases, leaving 17 bases between them. Germline V CDR1 and CDR2: MNHEY, SVGAGI. This CDR3 is built from 15 residues. CDR3 in amino acids: CASSLVGTEDTEAFF. The CDR3 bases are TGTGCCAGCAGCCTAGTCGGGACGGAAGACACTGAAGCTTTCTTT.

The V call is TRBV29-1, the J call TRBJ2-3, with 11 bases aligning to TRBD2. The V gene end was trimmed by 8 bases and the J gene end by 4 bases; junction bases not matched to a gene: 11. The CDR3 runs 15 residues. The germline gives CDR1 SQVTM, CDR2 ANQGSEA. DNA for the CDR3: TGCAGCCCCTCCGGGACTAGCGGACAACCAGATACGCAGTATTTT. Its protein is CSPSGTSGQPDTQYF.

V gene TRBV28 combines with J gene TRBJ1-2; no definite D call. Germline CDR1 MDHEN, CDR2 SYDVKM. This CDR3 is 11 amino acids long. Trimming cost V 11 bases and J 3 bases, with 10 bases left between them. CDR3 loop: CAGRSYYGYTF. The CDR3 DNA is TGTGCCGGGCGGTCCTACTATGGCTACACCTTC.

The chain links TRBV5-1 to TRBJ1-4; D uncertain. The germline V gene has CDR1 SGHRS and CDR2 YFSETQ. The CDR3 spans 13 residues. The V gene lost 2 bases and the J gene lost 8 bases, with 10 bases spanning the gap. DNA of the CDR3: TGCGCCAGCAGCTTAGAAGGATTGGAAAAACTGTTTTTT. Translation: CASSLEGLEKLFF. Filled out from reference TRBV5-1 and TRBJ1-4, the complete variable domain reads KAGVTQTPRYLIKTRGQQVTLSCSPISGHRSVSWYQQTPGQGLQFLFEYFSETQRNKGNFPGRFSGRQFSNSRSEMNVSTLELGDSALYLCASSLEGLEKLFFGSGTQLSVL.

The J gene is TRBJ1-1, the V gene TRBV10-3; the D gene is possibly TRBD1 (5 bases). The CDR3 runs 11 residues. CDR1 is ENHRY and CDR2 is SYGVKD in the germline V gene. Deletions cut 8 bases from V and 10 bases from J, with 14 bases between. The CDR3 protein is CAIYNAGVAFF. CDR3 nucleotide sequence: TGTGCCATCTATAACGCGGGGGTAGCTTTCTTT.

V is TRBV6-5 and J is TRBJ1-5, with a tentative D call TRBD1 (6 bases). V was pared by 2 bases and J by 6 bases, with 8 bases between. Germline V gene data show CDR1 as MNHEY and CDR2 as SVGAGI. The CDR3 loop spans 13 amino acids. CDR3 sequence: CASSYGTLQPQHF. In DNA, the CDR3 is TGTGCCAGCAGTTACGGGACACTTCAGCCCCAGCATTTT.

This clone occurred once. J is TRBJ2-7 and V is TRBV5-1; 8 nucleotides agree with TRBD1. CDR3 length: 15 amino acids. Germline CDR1 SGHRS, CDR2 YFSETQ. J lost 3 bases, V lost 3 bases, and 8 bases had no gene match. Here the CDR3 DNA reads TGCGCCAGCAGCTCCCCGGGAACAGGGGGCTACGAGCAGTACTTC. It specifies CASSSPGTGGYEQYF.

The rearrangement links TRBV6-1 to TRBJ2-6, with 7 bases aligning to TRBD1. There are 16 residues in the CDR3. In germline, CDR1 is MNHNS, CDR2 SASEGT. V was clipped by 4 bases and J by 0 bases; unmatched bases: 3. As DNA, the CDR3 is TGTGCCAGCAGTGGCTACAGGGGCTCTGGGGCCAACGTCCTGACTTTC. Its translation: CASSGYRGSGANVLTF.

The DNA for the CDR3 is TGTGCCAGTACCTCCTTACCTCTCGGGGGGGGGTTCACAGATACGCAGTATTTT. It is translated as CASTSLPLGGGFTDTQYF. The genes are TRBV19 and TRBJ2-3, with TRBD2 matching over 8 bases. The CDR3 is made up of 18 amino acids. Trimming cost V 7 bases and J 2 bases; bases outside gene matches: 17. Germline V gene sequence: CDR1 LNHDA, CDR2 SQIVND (reference sequence).

The chain is built from TRBV6-4 and TRBJ1-3; no clear D gene. The V and J ends lost 4 bases and 2 bases respectively, with 12 bases between them. Germline loops: CDR1 MRHNA, CDR2 SNTAGT. The CDR3 is 15 amino acids. In DNA form, the CDR3 reads TGTGCCAGCAGTGCGGCTCCCGGGCCTGGAAACACCATATATTTT. It encodes CASSAAPGPGNTIYF.

J is TRBJ2-2 and V is TRBV7-6; unclear D gene. This CDR3 is built from 12 residues. CDR1 SGHVS and CDR2 FNYEAQ come from the germline V gene. V was pared by 2 bases and J by 5 bases, with 3 bases between. The CDR3 here is CASSLSTGELFF. DNA for the CDR3: TGTGCCAGCAGCTTAAGTACCGGGGAGCTGTTTTTT.

The V call is TRBV6-5, the J call TRBJ2-7; possibly TRBD2 for D (5 bases). V was trimmed by 6 bases and J by 1 base, leaving 13 bases between them. Germline V gene data show CDR1 as MNHEY and CDR2 as SVGAGI. The CDR3 loop spans 14 amino acids. CDR3 residues: CASRSMGRSYEQYF. CDR3 DNA sequence: TGTGCCAGCAGGTCGATGGGGAGATCCTACGAGCAGTACTTC.

The CDR3 protein is CASSYRGQTYEQYF. CDR3 nucleotides: TGTGCCAGCAGTTACCGTGGACAGACCTACGAGCAGTACTTC. The chain carries TRBV6-6 and TRBJ2-7; weak D call: TRBD1 (6 bases). Trimming took off 2 bases at V and 2 bases at J, with 10 bases between the two ends. The CDR3 contains 14 residues. Germline V gene data show CDR1 as MNHNY and CDR2 as SVGAGI (reference sequence).

The V call is TRBV2, the J call TRBJ1-4, with D perhaps matching TRBD1 (5 bases). Trimming cost V 4 bases and J 10 bases, with 13 bases left between them. Germline V gives CDR1 SNHLY, CDR2 FYNNEI. The CDR3 extends over 13 amino acids. CDR3 sequence reads: CASSGGATGKLFF. The CDR3 DNA sequence: TGTGCCAGCAGTGGCGGGGCAACCGGAAAACTGTTTTTT.

This chain connects TRBV19 to TRBJ2-7; TRBD1 matches 7 bases. V trimming: 3 bases; J trimming: 3 bases; junction bases outside the gene matches: 11. From germline, CDR1 is LNHDA and CDR2 SQIVND (reference sequence). CDR3 length: 16 residues. The CDR3 reads CASSIARDSLNYEQYF. The CDR3 nucleotides read TGTGCCAGTAGTATTGCCCGGGACAGCCTGAACTACGAGCAGTACTTC.

The V call is TRBV27, the J call TRBJ2-3; D gene unclear. The CDR3 loop spans 15 amino acids. Trimming left V 7 bases short and J 6 bases short, with 20 bases between. The germline gives CDR1 MNHEY, CDR2 SMNVEV (reference sequence). The CDR3 region is CASTDSFAISDTQYF. DNA for the CDR3: TGTGCCAGCACCGACTCGTTTGCGATTTCGGATACGCAGTATTTT.